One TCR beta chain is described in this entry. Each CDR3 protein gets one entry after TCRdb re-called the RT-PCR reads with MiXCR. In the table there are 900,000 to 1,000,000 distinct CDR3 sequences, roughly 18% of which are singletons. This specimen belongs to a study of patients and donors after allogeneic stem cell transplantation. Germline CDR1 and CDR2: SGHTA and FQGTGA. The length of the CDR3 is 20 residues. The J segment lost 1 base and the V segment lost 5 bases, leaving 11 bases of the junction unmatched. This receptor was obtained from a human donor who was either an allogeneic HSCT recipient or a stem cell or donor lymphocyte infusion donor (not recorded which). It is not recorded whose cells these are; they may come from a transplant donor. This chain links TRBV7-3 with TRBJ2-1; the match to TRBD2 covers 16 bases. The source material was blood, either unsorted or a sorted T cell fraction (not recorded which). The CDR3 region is CASSNPGLAGGPGSYNEQFF. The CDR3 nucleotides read TGTGCCAGCAGCAACCCGGGACTAGCGGGAGGGCCGGGGTCCTACAATGAGCAGTTCTTC.